The T cell receptor beta chain described here comes from a study of T cell repertoires in cytomegalovirus infection. Trimming took 0 bases from V and 11 from J; bases not matched to a gene: 9. CDR3 length equals 15 residues. Germline V CDR1 and CDR2: LGHDT, YNNKEL (reference sequence). MiXCR was run by TCRdb on the reads, yielding one entry per CDR3 protein. The sample consists of over 200,000 distinct CDR3 sequences, approximately 13% of them appearing once. The sample was PBMCs. The TCR comes from a human donor in good health (CMV status not recorded). Some clones in this sample may be carry-over from other donors' samples. The V and J genes are TRBV3-1 and TRBJ2-5; TRBD2 agrees at 10 bases. The CDR3 protein is CASSQETSGATIQYF. The CDR3 DNA reads as TGTGCCAGCAGCCAAGAAACTAGCGGGGCTACGATTCAGTACTTC.